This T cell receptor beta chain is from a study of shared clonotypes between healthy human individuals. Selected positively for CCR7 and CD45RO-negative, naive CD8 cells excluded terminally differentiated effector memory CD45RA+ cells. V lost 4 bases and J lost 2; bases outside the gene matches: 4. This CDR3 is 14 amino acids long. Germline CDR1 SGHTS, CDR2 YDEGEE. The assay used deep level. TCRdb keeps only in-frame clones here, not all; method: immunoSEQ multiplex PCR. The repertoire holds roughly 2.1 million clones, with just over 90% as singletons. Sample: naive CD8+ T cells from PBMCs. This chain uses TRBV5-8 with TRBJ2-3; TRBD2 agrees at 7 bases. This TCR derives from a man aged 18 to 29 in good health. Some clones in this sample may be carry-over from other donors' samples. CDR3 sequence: CASSERGLTDTQYF. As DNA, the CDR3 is TGTGCCAGCAGCGAGCGGGGCCTCACAGATACGCAGTATTTT.